These T cell receptor beta chains were read from a single sample in a study of shared clonotypes between healthy human individuals. The table came from immunoSEQ multiplex PCR; TCRdb's copy has only in-frame clones and leaves some out. Counted here are about 2.1 million clones, 93% occurring once; the ten biggest clones make up roughly 1.7%. The source material was naive CD8+ T cells from PBMCs. The receptors shown here come from a man between 18 and 35 years old in good health. Some clones in this sample may be carry-over from other donors' samples. The CDR3 runs from the conserved cysteine through the conserved F or W. D genes are given only for firm matches. Size is omitted from some rows. Given values are once, few, many or a class for expanded clones.

clone size,J gene,V gene,D gene,CDR3 DNA,CDR3 protein
.,TRBJ2-1,TRBV9,TRBD2,TGTGCCTCCGGCGGGCGGGAGAGTCTGAATGAGCAGTTCTTC,CASGGRESLNEQFF
once,TRBJ1-3,TRBV7-9,.,TGTGCCAGCAGCCCCCCGGCCGTGGGGAGCCGCATATATTTT,CASSPPAVGSRIYF
.,TRBJ2-7,TRBV15,TRBD2,TGTGCCACCAGCAGAGAGACTAGCGGCTACGAGCAGTACTTC,CATSRETSGYEQYF
.,TRBJ2-7,TRBV7-9,TRBD1,TGTGCCAGCAGCTTTCTACAGGGGGCATCCTACGAGCAGTACTTC,CASSFLQGASYEQYF
.,TRBJ2-1,TRBV7-9,.,TGTGCCAGCAGCTTCGACAATGAGCAGTTCTTC,CASSFDNEQFF
.,TRBJ2-1,TRBV28,TRBD2,TGTGCCAGCAGGACCCCGCTAGCGGGAGCGGAGTACAATGAGCAGTTCTTC,CASRTPLAGAEYNEQFF
.,TRBJ2-1,TRBV9,.,TGTGCCAGCAACGGGGCCCACAATGAGCAGTTCTTC,CASNGAHNEQFF
.,TRBJ2-2,TRBV27,.,TGTGCCAGCAGTCTCCGGGACCGAACCACCGGGGAGCTGTTTTTT,CASSLRDRTTGELFF
.,TRBJ2-7,TRBV7-6,.,TGTGCCAGCAGCTTAGATCACAGGGTAGGCTACGAGCAGTACTTC,CASSLDHRVGYEQYF
.,TRBJ2-1,TRBV5-1,.,TGCGCCAGCAGCTTCGGAAATGATGAGCAGTTCTTC,CASSFGNDEQFF
.,TRBJ2-1,TRBV2,TRBD1,TGTGCCAGCAGTGAATCACAAGGACAGGGAAGCAATGAGCAGTTCTTC,CASSESQGQGSNEQFF
.,TRBJ2-7,TRBV5-4,.,TGTGCCAGCAGCTTTACAGAGCACCACGAGCAGTACTTC,CASSFTEHHEQYF
few,TRBJ1-1,TRBV30,.,TGTGCCTGGGGGTTCGGAGAGGGTGAAGCTTTCTTT,CAWGFGEGEAFF
.,TRBJ2-1,TRBV7-8,.,TGTGCCAGCAGCTCTAATGAGCAGTTCTTC,CASSSNEQFF
.,TRBJ2-1,TRBV27,.,TGTGCCAGCAGTTTGGTGTCGAGCTCCTACAATGAGCAGTTCTTC,CASSLVSSSYNEQFF
few,TRBJ1-1,TRBV19,.,TGTGCCAGTAGTATACACCAAGACACTGAAGCTTTCTTT,CASSIHQDTEAFF
.,TRBJ2-5,TRBV7-2,TRBD1,TGTGCCAGCAGCCCCGGACAGGCCCGAGAGACCCAGTACTTC,CASSPGQARETQYF
.,TRBJ1-2,TRBV2,.,TGTGCCAGCACTGCCCCAAGCCTCTATGGCTACACCTTC,CASTAPSLYGYTF
few,TRBJ1-2,TRBV30,.,TGTGCCTGGAGCCTCGGCCTTGGCTACACCTTC,CAWSLGLGYTF
.,TRBJ1-1,TRBV6-1,.,TGTGCCGGAGACAGCATGAACACTGAAGCTTTCTTT,CAGDSMNTEAFF
.,TRBJ1-6,TRBV6-5,.,TGTGCCAGCAGTTACAGGGATTCACCCCTCCACTTT,CASSYRDSPLHF
.,TRBJ1-4,TRBV13,.,TGTGCCAGCAGCTGTGGACTGTTTTTT,CASSCGLFF
.,TRBJ2-7,TRBV4-3,TRBD2,TGCGCCAGCAGCCAAGGGTCCGGGAGGGCCCACGAGCAGTACTTC,CASSQGSGRAHEQYF
.,TRBJ2-4,TRBV5-3,TRBD2,TGTGCCAGAAGCTGGGAGATACTAGCGGGACCTAAAGGTGCCAAAAACATTCAGTACTTC,CARSWEILAGPKGAKNIQYF
.,TRBJ2-2,TRBV28,.,TGTGCCAGCAGTCCGATATCAGGGGAGCTGTTTTTT,CASSPISGELFF
.,TRBJ2-7,TRBV6-5,.,TGTGCCAGCAGTGTGGGCTACGAGCAGTACTTC,CASSVGYEQYF
.,TRBJ2-3,TRBV27,.,TGTGCCAGCGGGGGTATCTGGGACTCCAACACAGATACGCAGTATTTT,CASGGIWDSNTDTQYF
.,TRBJ2-5,TRBV29-1,.,TGCAGCGGTCAGGTTCAAGAGACCCAGTACTTC,CSGQVQETQYF
once,TRBJ2-7,TRBV13,.,TGTGCCAGCAGCCTGGGGGCCAGGGCCTACTCCTACGAGCAGTACTTC,CASSLGARAYSYEQYF
.,TRBJ2-3,TRBV9,TRBD2,TGTGCCAGCAGCGTAGCGGCGGGAGCGTTCTCGAATACGCAGTATTTT,CASSVAAGAFSNTQYF
.,TRBJ1-2,TRBV4-1,.,TGCGCCAGCAGCCAAGATAGCGCAGGGCGAGGCTACACCTTC,CASSQDSAGRGYTF
.,TRBJ1-4,TRBV9,.,TGTGCCAGCAGCGTAGGTGGGCAGCCGAATGAAAAACTGTTTTTT,CASSVGGQPNEKLFF
.,TRBJ1-5,TRBV5-4,.,TGTGCCAGCAGCCGGGGAGGCAATCAGCCCCAGCATTTT,CASSRGGNQPQHF
.,TRBJ2-3,TRBV7-7,.,TGTGCCAGCAGCTTTTCGGGGTCAGATACGCAGTATTTT,CASSFSGSDTQYF
.,TRBJ2-7,TRBV29-1,TRBD1,TGCAGCGTTCGTTCCGGGACAGGGTACGAGCAGTACTTC,CSVRSGTGYEQYF
.,TRBJ2-4,TRBV9,TRBD1,TGTGCCAGCAGCGTAGCTACAGGACAGGGGGGTCAGTACTTC,CASSVATGQGGQYF
.,TRBJ1-3,TRBV4-3,.,TGCGCCAGCAGCCCCGGGACAAACTATGGAAACACCATATATTTT,CASSPGTNYGNTIYF
.,TRBJ2-7,TRBV4-1,.,TGCGCCAGCAGCCCCATGCTCGACGGTAGCTCCTACGAGCAGTACTTC,CASSPMLDGSSYEQYF
.,TRBJ2-3,TRBV9,TRBD1,TGTGCCAGCAGCGCCTCCGGGACAGCTGGGGATACGCAGTATTTT,CASSASGTAGDTQYF
.,TRBJ1-2,TRBV4-1,.,TGCGCCAGCAGCCAAGGGACCACGACCTTCTATGGCTACACCTTC,CASSQGTTTFYGYTF